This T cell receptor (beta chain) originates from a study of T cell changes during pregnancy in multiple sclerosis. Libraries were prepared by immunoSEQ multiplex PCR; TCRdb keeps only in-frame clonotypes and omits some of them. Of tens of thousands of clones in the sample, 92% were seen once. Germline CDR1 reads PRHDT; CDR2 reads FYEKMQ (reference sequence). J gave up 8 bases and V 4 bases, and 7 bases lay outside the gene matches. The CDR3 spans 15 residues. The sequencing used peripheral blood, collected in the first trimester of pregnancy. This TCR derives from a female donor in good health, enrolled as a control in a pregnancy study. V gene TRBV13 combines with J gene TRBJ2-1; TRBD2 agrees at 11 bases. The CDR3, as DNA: TGTGCCAGCAGCTACCCTAGCGGGGGGTTGTATGAGCAGTTCTTC. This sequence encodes CASSYPSGGLYEQFF.